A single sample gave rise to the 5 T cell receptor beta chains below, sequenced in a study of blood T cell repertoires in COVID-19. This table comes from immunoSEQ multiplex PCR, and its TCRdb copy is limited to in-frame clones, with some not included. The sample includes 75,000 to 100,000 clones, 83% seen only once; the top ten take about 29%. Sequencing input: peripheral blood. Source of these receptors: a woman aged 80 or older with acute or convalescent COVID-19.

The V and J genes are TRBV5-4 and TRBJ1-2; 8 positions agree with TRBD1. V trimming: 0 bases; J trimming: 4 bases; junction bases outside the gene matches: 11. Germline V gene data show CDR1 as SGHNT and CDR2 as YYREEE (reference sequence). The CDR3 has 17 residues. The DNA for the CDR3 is TGTGCCAGCAGCTTGGGCATGACAGGGGATGCGCTCTATGGCTACACCTTC. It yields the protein CASSLGMTGDALYGYTF.

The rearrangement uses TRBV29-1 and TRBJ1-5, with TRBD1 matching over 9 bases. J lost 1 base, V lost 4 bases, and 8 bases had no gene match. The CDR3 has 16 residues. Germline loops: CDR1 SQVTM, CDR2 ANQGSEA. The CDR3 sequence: CSVADGQGYSNQPQHF. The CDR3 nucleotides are TGCAGCGTTGCGGATGGACAGGGGTACAGCAATCAGCCCCAGCATTTT.

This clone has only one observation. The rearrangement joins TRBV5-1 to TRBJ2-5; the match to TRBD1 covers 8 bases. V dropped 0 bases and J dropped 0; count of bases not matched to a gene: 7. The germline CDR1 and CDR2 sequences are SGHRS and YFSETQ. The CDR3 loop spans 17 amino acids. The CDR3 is CASSLALTGAHQETQYF. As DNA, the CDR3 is TGCGCCAGCAGCTTGGCCCTGACAGGGGCGCACCAAGAGACCCAGTACTTC.

CDR3 protein: CASSGQGAGTEAFF. The CDR3 DNA is TGCGCCAGCAGCGGACAGGGGGCAGGTACTGAAGCTTTCTTT. V usage is TRBV5-1 and J usage is TRBJ1-1; 11 nucleotides line up with TRBD1. V trimming: 4 bases; J trimming: 5 bases; junction bases outside the gene matches: 4. Germline V gene sequence: CDR1 SGHRS, CDR2 YFSETQ. The CDR3 totals 14 residues.

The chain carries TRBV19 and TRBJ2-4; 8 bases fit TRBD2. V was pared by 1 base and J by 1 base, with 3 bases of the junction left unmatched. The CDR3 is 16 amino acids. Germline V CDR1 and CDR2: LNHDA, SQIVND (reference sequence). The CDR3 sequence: CASSIGGGRAKNIQYF. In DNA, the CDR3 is TGTGCCAGTAGTATAGGCGGCGGGAGGGCCAAAAACATTCAGTACTTC.